This is a list of T cell receptor beta chains from one sample in a study of read filtering for tumor transcriptome and immune sequencing. TCRdb recomputed calls from the reads with MiXCR, one row per CDR3 protein. The data contain around 65,000 distinct CDR3 sequences, roughly 19% of them seen just once; the ten biggest clones take up 11%. Specimen: a population of CD138-negative cells sorted from bone marrow. The receptors originated from a donor aged 40 or over with multiple myeloma. The CDR3 runs from the conserved cysteine through the conserved F or W. D genes are given only for firm matches. Not every row has a clone size; where given, it reads once, few, many or a size class.

V gene	J gene	D gene	clone size	CDR3 DNA	CDR3 protein
TRBV10-2	TRBJ2-5	TRBD2	-	TGCGCCAGCAGCCGACTAGCGGCTATCCAAGAGACCCAGTACTTC	CASSRLAAIQETQYF
TRBV19	TRBJ1-1	-	many	TGTGCCAGTAGTATTCTCGGAAAGGGAGCTTTCTTT	CASSILGKGAFF
TRBV2	TRBJ1-5	-	many	TGTGCCAGCAGTGAAGAGGGCCAGGGGCAGCCCCAGCATTTT	CASSEEGQGQPQHF
TRBV29-1	TRBJ2-5	TRBD1	many	TGCAGCGTTCACAGGGGGCGTCAAGAGACCCAGTACTTC	CSVHRGRQETQYF
TRBV6-5	TRBJ2-7	-	-	TGTGTCAGCAGTTACTGGGGGGTAGCAGGCTACGAGCAGTACTTC	CVSSYWGVAGYEQYF
TRBV2	TRBJ1-1	-	-	TGTGCCAGCAGTCCCCGACAGCTACGACGGGGAAACACTGAAGCTTTCTTT	CASSPRQLRRGNTEAFF
TRBV20-1	TRBJ2-5	-	many	TGCAGTGCAGAGCAAGAGACCCAGTACTTC	CSAEQETQYF
TRBV7-8	TRBJ1-5	TRBD1	many	TGTGCCAGCAGCTTTTCGACAGGGGGTTTCAATCAGCCCCAGCATTTT	CASSFSTGGFNQPQHF
TRBV4-2	TRBJ1-3	-	few	TGTGCCAGCAGCCCTCCAGCTGGAAACACCATATATTTT	CASSPPAGNTIYF
TRBV11-3	TRBJ2-1	TRBD2	many	TGTGCCAGCAGTAAAAGGACTAGCGGGGGGGATAAGCTGTTCTTC	CASSKRTSGGDKLFF
TRBV28	TRBJ2-7	TRBD1	many	TGTGCCAGCAGTTCCTTCCCCGGGACAGTCAACAAGCAGTACTTC	CASSSFPGTVNKQYF
TRBV6-1	TRBJ2-3	TRBD2	many	TGTGCCAGCAGTGAAGGGAGACTAGCGGGGGGGCCAACAGATACGCAGTATTTT	CASSEGRLAGGPTDTQYF
TRBV19	TRBJ2-7	-	many	TGTGCCAGTAGTGCACAGGGAGCGGCCTACGAGCAGTACTTC	CASSAQGAAYEQYF
TRBV10-3	TRBJ2-2	TRBD2	-	TGTGCCATCAGTGAAGGACTAGTGGGCGTAACCGGGGAGCTGTTTTTT	CAISEGLVGVTGELFF
TRBV5-6	TRBJ2-7	-	many	TGTGCCAGCAGCTTGGGGGAGTCCTACGAGCAGTACTTC	CASSLGESYEQYF
TRBV6-2/TRBV6-3	TRBJ1-1	-	many	TGTGCCAGCACCGCCGGGGTTTGGTACACTGAAGCTTTCTTT	CASTAGVWYTEAFF
TRBV28	TRBJ2-1	-	many	TGTGCCAGCAGTTTATTGGTAGGTGAGCAGTTCTTC	CASSLLVGEQFF
TRBV6-2/TRBV6-3	TRBJ1-5	-	-	TGTGCCAGCAGTAAAGGAGCAGGGTTCCCTAATCAGCCCCAGCATTTT	CASSKGAGFPNQPQHF
TRBV30	TRBJ1-1	-	many	TGTGCCTGGAGGCGGGGCAGGGGAGGTAGAGAAACTGAAGCTTTCTTT	CAWRRGRGGRETEAFF
TRBV5-6	TRBJ1-6	-	many	TGTGCCAGCAGCTTTAATCCTAATAATTCACCCCTCCACTTT	CASSFNPNNSPLHF
TRBV30	TRBJ2-7	-	many	TGTGCCTGGAGTCCCGGACAATTTCCTTACGAGCAGTACTTC	CAWSPGQFPYEQYF
TRBV11-2	TRBJ2-5	-	many	TGTGCCAGCAGCTGGGAAGAGACCCAGTACTTC	CASSWEETQYF
TRBV12-3/TRBV12-4	TRBJ2-1	TRBD2	-	TGTGCCAGCAGACTACTAGCGGGAGGCTACAATGAGCAGTTCTTC	CASRLLAGGYNEQFF
TRBV24-1	TRBJ2-2	-	many	TGTGCCACCAGTGATTTTGAGGGCACGAACACCGGGGAGCTGTTTTTT	CATSDFEGTNTGELFF
TRBV2	TRBJ2-3	-	many	TGTGCCAGCATTCTCTTCACAGATACGCAGTATTTT	CASILFTDTQYF
TRBV6-2/TRBV6-3	TRBJ1-5	TRBD1	-	TGTGCCAGCAGAGTTTCCACAGGGGGCCGCAATCAGCCCCAGCATTTT	CASRVSTGGRNQPQHF
TRBV10-3	TRBJ2-1	-	-	TGTGCCATCAGTGAACCCCGTGTGGCAAATGAGCAGTTCTTC	CAISEPRVANEQFF
TRBV9	TRBJ2-2	-	many	TGTGCCAGCAGCCCTCACGGACAGACGAACACCGGGGAGCTGTTTTTT	CASSPHGQTNTGELFF
TRBV3-1	TRBJ2-2	-	many	TGTGCCAGCAGCCAAGCCGGGGAGCTGTTTTTT	CASSQAGELFF
TRBV5-1	TRBJ2-5	TRBD1	many	TGCGCCAGCAGCGGAGGGACAGGGGTGAAAGAGACCCAGTACTTC	CASSGGTGVKETQYF